Listed below are T cell receptor beta chains from one sample, sequenced in a study of cytomegalovirus exposure and HLA in healthy donors. TCRdb keeps only in-frame clones here, not all; method: immunoSEQ multiplex PCR. Of around 100,000 clones listed, around 80% are singletons. Sequenced input: PBMCs. All receptors come from a man aged 30 to 45 in good health and CMV-seropositive. Each CDR3 is given with its conserved first and last residue. Each record gives: CDR3 DNA, CDR3 protein, J gene, clone size, V gene, D gene. The D gene is left open where the match is weak. Only part of the rows carry a size: once, few, many, or a class if the clone is expanded.

TGTGCCAGCGGTGCTAGCGGGAGCACAGATACGCAGTATTTT,CASGASGSTDTQYF,TRBJ2-3,-,TRBV27,TRBD2
TGTGCCAGCAGTGGACAGGGGGCGTGGGAGACCCAGTACTTC,CASSGQGAWETQYF,TRBJ2-5,-,TRBV11-3,TRBD1
TGTGCCAGCAGTCCCCTTAGGGCGGGGGGGAGCACAGATACGCAGTATTTT,CASSPLRAGGSTDTQYF,TRBJ2-3,-,TRBV7-8,TRBD2
TGTGCCAGCGGTACTGGGACAGTTGAGGGCTACACCTTC,CASGTGTVEGYTF,TRBJ1-2,-,TRBV27,TRBD1
TGTGCCAGCAGTGGAGGGACTAGTTCTGAGCAGTTCTTC,CASSGGTSSEQFF,TRBJ2-1,-,TRBV2,TRBD2
TGTGCCAGCAGCGGGAGGCGTGCAACTAATGAAAAACTGTTTTTT,CASSGRRATNEKLFF,TRBJ1-4,few,TRBV9,-
TGTGCCAGCAGCCCAGGTCCGGCCTACAATGAGCAGTTCTTC,CASSPGPAYNEQFF,TRBJ2-1,-,TRBV11-2,-
TGCGCCAGCAGCTTCGCGGGAGTTGTTGCAGATACGCAGTATTTT,CASSFAGVVADTQYF,TRBJ2-3,-,TRBV5-1,TRBD2
TGTGCCAGCAGTTTAATGGCTAGCGGGAGTGGGCATGAGCAGTTCTTC,CASSLMASGSGHEQFF,TRBJ2-1,-,TRBV27,TRBD2
TGCGCCAGCAGCCCAACAGGCATCTCTGGAAACACCATATATTTT,CASSPTGISGNTIYF,TRBJ1-3,-,TRBV4-1,-
TGCGCCAGCAGCCAACAGCCCCTTGGACAGGCAGGGCAGCCCCAGCATTTT,CASSQQPLGQAGQPQHF,TRBJ1-5,-,TRBV5-1,TRBD1
TGTGCCATCAGTGAGTCCGTGGGGGCGAGCACAGATACGCAGTATTTT,CAISESVGASTDTQYF,TRBJ2-3,-,TRBV10-3,-
TGTGCCAGCAGCCCGGGGGGGGTTAATTCACCCCTCCACTTT,CASSPGGVNSPLHF,TRBJ1-6,-,TRBV5-4,-
TGCGCCAGCAAGACAGGTCCTGGCGGCACAGATACGCAGTATTTT,CASKTGPGGTDTQYF,TRBJ2-3,-,TRBV5-1,-
TGTGCCAGCAGCCAAGATGGGGCTAGCGGCCTACCACACAATGAGCAGTTCTTC,CASSQDGASGLPHNEQFF,TRBJ2-1,-,TRBV4-2,TRBD2
TGCGCCAGCAGCTTGGAGGCCTGGAGTAATGAAAAACTGTTTTTT,CASSLEAWSNEKLFF,TRBJ1-4,few,TRBV5-1,-
TGTGCCAGCAGTCTGGGAGGGTGGTATGGCTACACCTTC,CASSLGGWYGYTF,TRBJ1-2,-,TRBV28,-
TGTGCCAGCAGCTACTCGATGGGCAGGGCAACCCTTTCTGGAAACACCATATATTTT,CASSYSMGRATLSGNTIYF,TRBJ1-3,-,TRBV11-2,-
TGCGCCAGCAGCTTGGCCGGGAACTCTGGAAACACCATATATTTT,CASSLAGNSGNTIYF,TRBJ1-3,-,TRBV5-1,-
TGTGCCAGCTCACCACGGGGACAGGGTACGAGTGAGCAGTTCTTC,CASSPRGQGTSEQFF,TRBJ2-1,once,TRBV18,TRBD1
TGCGCCAGCAGCTTGGGGTCGGGTTACAATGAGCAGTTCTTC,CASSLGSGYNEQFF,TRBJ2-1,few,TRBV5-1,-
TGTGCCAGCAGCCCCTACCAAGGGGCCGGGGAGCTGTTTTTT,CASSPYQGAGELFF,TRBJ2-2,-,TRBV6-5,-
TGTGCCAGCAGCTCAAGACAGGGGGCTAGTGAAAAACTGTTTTTT,CASSSRQGASEKLFF,TRBJ1-4,-,TRBV7-9,TRBD1
TGTGCCAGCAGCTTAGTCGGGCGGGGAGATACGCAGTATTTT,CASSLVGRGDTQYF,TRBJ2-3,-,TRBV11-2,-
TGCGCCAGCAGCGTATCGACAGGGGGGGACGAAAAACTGTTTTTT,CASSVSTGGDEKLFF,TRBJ1-4,-,TRBV5-1,TRBD1
TGTGCTAGTGGTTTGGTGATCATCCGACAGGGGGAAGAGACCCAGTACTTC,CASGLVIIRQGEETQYF,TRBJ2-5,-,TRBV12-5,TRBD1
TGTGCCAGCAGCCCCCGTAACACCGGGGAGCTGTTTTTT,CASSPRNTGELFF,TRBJ2-2,-,TRBV7-2,-
TGTGCCAGCCGACAGGGCACTGATACGCAGTATTTT,CASRQGTDTQYF,TRBJ2-3,-,TRBV28,TRBD1
TGCGCCAGCAGCCCCCCGGGTGGAAAACTGTTTTTT,CASSPPGGKLFF,TRBJ1-4,-,TRBV10-1,-
TGCGCCAGCACTAGACAGGGCGCCTACGAGCAGTACTTC,CASTRQGAYEQYF,TRBJ2-7,-,TRBV5-1,TRBD1
TGTGCCAGCTCAACCCGGACAGGGAATGATGAAGCTTTCTTT,CASSTRTGNDEAFF,TRBJ1-1,-,TRBV18,TRBD1
TGTGCCAGCAGAACAGGGGGCAGAGGTGGAAACACCATATATTTT,CASRTGGRGGNTIYF,TRBJ1-3,once,TRBV7-9,TRBD1